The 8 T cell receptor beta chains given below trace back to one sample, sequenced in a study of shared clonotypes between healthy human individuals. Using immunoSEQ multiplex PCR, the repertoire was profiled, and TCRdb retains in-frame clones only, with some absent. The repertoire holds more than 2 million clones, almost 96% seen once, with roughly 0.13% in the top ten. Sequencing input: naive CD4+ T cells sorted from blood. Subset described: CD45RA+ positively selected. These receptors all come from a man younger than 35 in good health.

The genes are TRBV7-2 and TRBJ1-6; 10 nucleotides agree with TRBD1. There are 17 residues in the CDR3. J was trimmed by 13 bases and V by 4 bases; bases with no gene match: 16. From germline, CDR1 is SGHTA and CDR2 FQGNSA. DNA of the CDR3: TGTGCCAGCAGCTCACGACAGGGGGCGCAGCCTGTGGGTCCCCTCCACTTT. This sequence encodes CASSSRQGAQPVGPLHF. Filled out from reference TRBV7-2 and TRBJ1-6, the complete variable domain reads GAGVSQSPSNKVTEKGKDVELRCDPISGHTALYWYRQSLGQGLEFLIYFQGNSAPDKSGLPSDRFSAERTGGSVSTLTIQRTQQEDSAVYLCASSSRQGAQPVGPLHFGNGTRLTVT.

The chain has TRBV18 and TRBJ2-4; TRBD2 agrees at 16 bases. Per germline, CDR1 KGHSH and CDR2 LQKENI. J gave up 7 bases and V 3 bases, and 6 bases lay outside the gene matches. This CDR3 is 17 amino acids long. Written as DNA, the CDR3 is TGTGCCAGCTCACCCCCGGGACTAGCGGGAGGGTTGAACATTCAGTACTTC. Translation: CASSPPGLAGGLNIQYF. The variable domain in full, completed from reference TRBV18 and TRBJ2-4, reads NAGVMQNPRHLVRRRGQEARLRCSPMKGHSHVYWYRQLPEEGLKFMVYLQKENIIDESGMPKERFSAEFPKEGPSILRIQQVVRGDSAAYFCASSPPGLAGGLNIQYFGAGTRLSVL.

The CDR3 DNA reads as TGTGCCAGCTCACGGACAGGGAAAAGCTCTGGAAACACCATATATTTT. Protein sequence: CASSRTGKSSGNTIYF. V and J are TRBV18 and TRBJ1-3; 8 bases are shared with TRBD1. The CDR3 totals 16 residues. Germline V gives CDR1 KGHSH, CDR2 LQKENI. The V gene end was trimmed by 4 bases and the J gene end by 0 bases; junction bases not matched to a gene: 5.

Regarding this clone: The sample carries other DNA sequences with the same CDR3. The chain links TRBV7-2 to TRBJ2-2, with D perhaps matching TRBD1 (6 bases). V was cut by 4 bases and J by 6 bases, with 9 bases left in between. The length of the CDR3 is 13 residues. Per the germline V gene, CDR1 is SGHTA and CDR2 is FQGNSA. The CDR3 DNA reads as TGTGCCAGCAGCTCAACAGGGTCCGGGGAGCTGTTTTTT. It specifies CASSSTGSGELFF.

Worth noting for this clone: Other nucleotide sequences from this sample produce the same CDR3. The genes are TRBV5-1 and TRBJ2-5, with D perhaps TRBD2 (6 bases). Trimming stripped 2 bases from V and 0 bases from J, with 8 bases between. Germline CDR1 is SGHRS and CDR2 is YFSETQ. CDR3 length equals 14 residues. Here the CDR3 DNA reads TGCGCCAGCAGCTTAGGAGGGTACCAAGAGACCCAGTACTTC. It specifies CASSLGGYQETQYF.

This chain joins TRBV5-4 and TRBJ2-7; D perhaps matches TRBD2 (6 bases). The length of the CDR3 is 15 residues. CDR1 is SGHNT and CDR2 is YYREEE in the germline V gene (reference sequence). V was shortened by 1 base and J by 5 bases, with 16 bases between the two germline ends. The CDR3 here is CASSLIGMGGNEQYF. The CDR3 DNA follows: TGTGCCAGCAGCTTGATTGGGATGGGGGGAAACGAGCAGTACTTC.

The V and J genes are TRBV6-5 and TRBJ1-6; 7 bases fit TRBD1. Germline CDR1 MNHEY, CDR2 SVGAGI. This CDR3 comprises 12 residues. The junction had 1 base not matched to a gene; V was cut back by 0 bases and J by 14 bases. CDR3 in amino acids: CASSYSDRALHF. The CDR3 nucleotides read TGTGCCAGCAGTTACTCTGACAGGGCCCTCCACTTT.

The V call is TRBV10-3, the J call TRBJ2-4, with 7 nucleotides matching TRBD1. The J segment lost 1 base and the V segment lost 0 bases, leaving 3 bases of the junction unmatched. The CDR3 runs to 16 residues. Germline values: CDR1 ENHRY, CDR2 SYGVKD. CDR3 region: CAISESAQGAKNIQYF. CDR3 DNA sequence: TGTGCCATCAGTGAGTCTGCACAGGGGGCCAAAAACATTCAGTACTTC.